A selection of T cell receptor beta chains follows, all from one sample in a study of cytomegalovirus exposure and HLA in healthy donors. Only in-frame clones appear in the TCRdb table, and some are missing; sequencing was by immunoSEQ multiplex PCR. The sample holds roughly 76,000 clones, 94% seen once. Sequenced input: PBMCs. The receptors stem from a man aged 18 to 30 in good health and CMV-seropositive. The CDR3 runs from the conserved cysteine through the conserved F or W. A D gene is named only where the DNA matches it firmly. Part of the rows lack a size; the others show once, few, many or a class for expanded clones.

j_call	v_call	clone_size	d_call	cdr3_aa	cdr3_nt
TRBJ2-5	TRBV29-1	.	.	CSVPNPQGSQETQYF	TGCAGCGTCCCAAATCCCCAGGGATCCCAAGAGACCCAGTACTTC
TRBJ2-3	TRBV2	.	TRBD2	CASGRGESPTDTQYF	TGTGCCTCAGGACGGGGGGAATCCCCCACAGATACGCAGTATTTT
TRBJ1-5	TRBV9	once	TRBD1	CASSPTGGYNQPQHF	TGTGCCAGCAGCCCGACAGGGGGTTATAATCAGCCCCAGCATTTT
TRBJ1-1	TRBV19	once	.	CASKGGGPEAFF	TGTGCCAGTAAGGGAGGGGGGCCCGAAGCTTTCTTT
TRBJ2-7	TRBV11-3	.	TRBD1	CASRSGQGVYEQYF	TGTGCCAGCAGATCGGGACAGGGGGTATACGAGCAGTACTTC
TRBJ2-3	TRBV7-9	.	.	CASSSREANTDTQYF	TGTGCCAGCAGCTCCAGGGAGGCGAACACAGATACGCAGTATTTT
TRBJ1-5	TRBV28	.	TRBD1	CASTLGGTGNQPQHF	TGTGCCAGCACGCTGGGCGGGACAGGGAATCAGCCCCAGCATTTT
TRBJ1-1	TRBV18	.	TRBD1	CASSPLTSRGPNTEAFF	TGTGCCAGCTCACCACTTACTTCCAGGGGGCCGAACACTGAAGCTTTCTTT
TRBJ2-7	TRBV4-2	.	TRBD1	CASSQPLGDREQYF	TGTGCCAGCAGCCAACCTCTAGGGGACAGGGAGCAGTACTTC
TRBJ2-1	TRBV5-5	.	.	CASSLVAVSSYNEQFF	TGTGCCAGCAGCTTGGTTGCCGTCAGCTCCTACAATGAGCAGTTCTTC
TRBJ1-2	TRBV6-5	.	TRBD1	CASSRGQGHYGYTF	TGTGCCAGCAGCCGAGGACAGGGCCACTATGGCTACACCTTC
TRBJ2-1	TRBV19	.	TRBD2	CASSIQGTSGIVGNEQFF	TGTGCCAGTAGTATCCAGGGGACTAGCGGGATCGTTGGGAATGAGCAGTTCTTC
TRBJ2-3	TRBV28	.	.	CASSQESQRDTQYF	TGTGCCAGCAGTCAAGAAAGCCAACGTGATACGCAGTATTTT
TRBJ2-7	TRBV6-1	.	TRBD1	CASMRTGFYEQYF	TGTGCCAGCATGAGGACAGGGTTCTACGAGCAGTACTTC
TRBJ2-3	TRBV6-5	.	.	CASSYDPSATDTQYF	TGTGCCAGCAGTTACGATCCTAGCGCCACAGATACGCAGTATTTT
TRBJ2-1	TRBV2	.	.	CASSETTRSDEQFF	TGTGCCAGCAGTGAGACGACTAGAAGCGATGAGCAGTTCTTC
TRBJ1-2	TRBV7-3	.	.	CASSPTGSYGYTF	TGTGCCAGCAGCCCTACAGGTTCCTATGGCTACACCTTC
TRBJ2-1	TRBV5-8	.	TRBD2	CASSAAFTSGEVGDEQFF	TGTGCCAGCAGCGCGGCCTTTACTAGCGGGGAAGTTGGGGATGAGCAGTTCTTC
TRBJ1-2	TRBV9	.	.	CASSSGGGYTF	TGTGCCAGCAGCTCCGGAGGTGGCTACACCTTC
TRBJ1-1	TRBV12-5	.	.	CASGLTPLVQGFNLITEAFF	TGTGCTAGTGGTTTGACCCCTTTGGTACAGGGCTTTAATCTTATAACTGAAGCTTTCTTT
TRBJ1-1	TRBV5-1	.	.	CASSSPESGSEAFF	TGCGCCAGCAGCTCTCCAGAGTCGGGGAGTGAAGCTTTCTTT
TRBJ1-1	TRBV28	.	.	CASSPQYRDTEAFF	TGTGCCAGCAGTCCACAATACAGGGACACTGAAGCTTTCTTT
TRBJ2-4	TRBV28	.	.	CASKEAVADLAKNIQYF	TGTGCCAGCAAGGAGGCGGTGGCGGATCTAGCCAAAAACATTCAGTACTTC
TRBJ1-1	TRBV6-5	.	.	CASSYSGANTEAFF	TGTGCCAGCAGTTACTCAGGAGCGAACACTGAAGCTTTCTTT
TRBJ2-1	TRBV28	.	TRBD2	CASRNGLANSYNEQFF	TGTGCCAGCAGAAACGGACTAGCGAACTCCTACAATGAGCAGTTCTTC
TRBJ2-1	TRBV7-2	.	TRBD1	CASSQGVSRSYNEQFF	TGTGCCAGCAGCCAGGGGGTCTCTCGCTCCTACAATGAGCAGTTCTTC
TRBJ1-3	TRBV27	.	TRBD1	CASSLVGQGRNTIYF	TGTGCCAGCAGTTTAGTCGGACAGGGTAGAAACACCATATATTTT
TRBJ2-7	TRBV7-2	once	.	CASSIGGSYEQYF	TGTGCCAGCAGCATCGGCGGCTCCTACGAGCAGTACTTC
TRBJ2-1	TRBV29-1	.	.	CSVEVAGQFYSYNEQFF	TGCAGCGTTGAGGTGGCTGGCCAATTTTACTCCTACAATGAGCAGTTCTTC
TRBJ2-7	TRBV10-3	.	.	CAISDSTGGAYEQYF	TGTGCCATCAGTGATAGTACAGGGGGGGCCTACGAGCAGTACTTC